The rows below give T cell receptor beta chains drawn from one sample of a study of T-cell memory formation after mild COVID-19. TCRdb called the 5' RACE reads again in MiXCR, with one record for every CDR3 protein. This repertoire shows 110,000 to 150,000 distinct CDR3 sequences, roughly 24% found once; its top ten account for around 24%. The specimen was PBMCs or a T cell subset sorted from them (not recorded which). The source is an adult woman who had mild COVID-19 (a few samples of this study predate the infection). Cell type and time point are not known. Both conserved end residues are part of each CDR3. D genes are given only for firm matches. Size is stated for part of the rows, as once, few or many counts, or as a class when the clone is expanded.

size: -
V: TRBV7-2
D: -
J: TRBJ2-2
DNA: TGTGCCAGCAGCGACCAAGGCAGGGTGAACACCGGGGAGCTGTTTTTT
CDR3: CASSDQGRVNTGELFF

size: -
V: TRBV27
D: -
J: TRBJ2-2
DNA: TGTGCCAGCAGTTTCGTTGGAACCGGGGAGCTGTTTTTT
CDR3: CASSFVGTGELFF

size: few
V: TRBV30
D: -
J: TRBJ2-1
DNA: TGTGCCTGGACCCCCTCTAGCGCAATTTACAATGAGCAGTTCTTC
CDR3: CAWTPSSAIYNEQFF

size: few
V: TRBV18
D: -
J: TRBJ2-7
DNA: TGTGCCAGCTCACCCGGCTCCAGCGGGTACGAGCAGTACTTC
CDR3: CASSPGSSGYEQYF

size: -
V: TRBV7-9
D: TRBD1
J: TRBJ2-1
DNA: TGTGCCAGCAGCGATCAGGACAGGGGCCCTGACAATGAGCAGTTCTTC
CDR3: CASSDQDRGPDNEQFF

size: many
V: TRBV9
D: -
J: TRBJ2-4
DNA: TGTGCCAGCAGCGCACAGGGTTTTACCAAAAACATTCAGTACTTC
CDR3: CASSAQGFTKNIQYF

size: -
V: TRBV20-1
D: TRBD1
J: TRBJ2-7
DNA: TGCAGTGCTAGAGATAAGGGACAGGGGACCCACGAGCAGTACTTC
CDR3: CSARDKGQGTHEQYF

size: few
V: TRBV7-6
D: -
J: TRBJ2-7
DNA: TGTGCCAGCAGTCTAGGGGAGAGCACCTACGAGCAGTACTTC
CDR3: CASSLGESTYEQYF

size: -
V: TRBV5-6
D: -
J: TRBJ1-1
DNA: TGTGCCAGCAGCTATGGAGTAGGTGGGGACACTGAAGCTTTCTTT
CDR3: CASSYGVGGDTEAFF

size: -
V: TRBV5-1
D: TRBD1
J: TRBJ1-1
DNA: TGCGCCAGCAGCTGGACAGGTTTGAACACTGAAGCTTTCTTT
CDR3: CASSWTGLNTEAFF

size: -
V: TRBV20-1
D: TRBD1
J: TRBJ2-7
DNA: TGCAGTGCCGCCCCCGGGACAGGAGGAGTCGAGCAGTACTTC
CDR3: CSAAPGTGGVEQYF

size: -
V: TRBV6-1
D: -
J: TRBJ1-1
DNA: TGTGCCAGCAGTGAATTGGGGACGAACACTGAAGCTTTCTTT
CDR3: CASSELGTNTEAFF

size: -
V: TRBV7-8
D: TRBD2
J: TRBJ2-5
DNA: TGTGCCAGCAGCTTGTCGGGGGGGCAGGGTGAGACCCAGTACTTC
CDR3: CASSLSGGQGETQYF

size: -
V: TRBV19
D: -
J: TRBJ1-2
DNA: TGTGCCAGTAGTATAGACAAGAACTATGGCTACACCTTC
CDR3: CASSIDKNYGYTF

size: few
V: TRBV2
D: TRBD1
J: TRBJ1-5
DNA: TGTGCCAGCAGTGAAGGCCCCGGGACAGGGGATCAGCCCCAGCATTTT
CDR3: CASSEGPGTGDQPQHF

size: few
V: TRBV4-1
D: TRBD1
J: TRBJ1-1
DNA: TGCGCCAGCAGCCAGGGGGGGACAGGCCTTTTGAGCACTGAAGCTTTCTTT
CDR3: CASSQGGTGLLSTEAFF

size: -
V: TRBV11-3
D: -
J: TRBJ2-7
DNA: TGTGCCAGCAGCTTAGGGGGCCAGTACGAGCAGTACTTC
CDR3: CASSLGGQYEQYF

size: few
V: TRBV27
D: TRBD1
J: TRBJ2-2
DNA: TGTGCCAGCACCGGACAGGGGAACACCGGGGAGCTGTTTTTT
CDR3: CASTGQGNTGELFF

size: few
V: TRBV7-9
D: -
J: TRBJ2-7
DNA: TGTGCCAGCAGCTTAGACAGGGTGTACGAGCAGTACTTC
CDR3: CASSLDRVYEQYF

size: -
V: TRBV4-1
D: -
J: TRBJ1-1
DNA: TGCGCCAGCAGCCAAGATGGACAAGAAGCTTTCTTT
CDR3: CASSQDGQEAFF

size: -
V: TRBV24-1
D: -
J: TRBJ1-1
DNA: TGTGCCACCAGTGACCCGGCGGGGGGGAACACTGAAGCTTTCTTT
CDR3: CATSDPAGGNTEAFF

size: -
V: TRBV12-3/TRBV12-4
D: TRBD2
J: TRBJ2-2
DNA: TGTGCCAGCAGTTTAGCTTATTGGCTAGCGGGGACTTCGAACACCGGGGAGCTGTTTTTT
CDR3: CASSLAYWLAGTSNTGELFF

size: few
V: TRBV7-8
D: -
J: TRBJ2-3
DNA: TGTGCCAGCAGCTTAGCGGGGCCTAGCACAGATACGCAGTATTTT
CDR3: CASSLAGPSTDTQYF

size: -
V: TRBV6-2/TRBV6-3
D: TRBD1
J: TRBJ2-1
DNA: TGTGCCAGCAGTTCGACGGACAGGGCCACCTACAATGAGCAGTTCTTC
CDR3: CASSSTDRATYNEQFF

size: few
V: TRBV4-3
D: TRBD2
J: TRBJ2-7
DNA: TGCGCCAGCAGCCTTAACCACGGGACTATACCCTACGAGCAGTACTTC
CDR3: CASSLNHGTIPYEQYF

size: few
V: TRBV6-5
D: TRBD2
J: TRBJ2-3
DNA: TGTGCCAGCAGTTACTTGACTAGCGGGGGGTTGGCAGATACGCAGTATTTT
CDR3: CASSYLTSGGLADTQYF

size: -
V: TRBV4-1
D: TRBD1
J: TRBJ1-5
DNA: TGCGCCAGCAGCCAACAAGGGGACAGACACAATCAGCCCCAGCATTTT
CDR3: CASSQQGDRHNQPQHF

size: few
V: TRBV15
D: TRBD2
J: TRBJ2-7
DNA: TGTGCCACCAGCAAGACGACCGGGACTAGCAGGTACGAGCAGTACTTC
CDR3: CATSKTTGTSRYEQYF

size: few
V: TRBV29-1
D: -
J: TRBJ1-1
DNA: TGCAGCGCCGCTGGGACTGAAGCTTTCTTT
CDR3: CSAAGTEAFF

size: -
V: TRBV9
D: -
J: TRBJ1-6
DNA: TGTGCCAGCAGCCGGGGTGCGAGCTCCTATAATTCACCCCTCCACTTT
CDR3: CASSRGASSYNSPLHF

size: -
V: TRBV12-3/TRBV12-4
D: -
J: TRBJ2-3
DNA: TGTGCCAGCAGTTTACCAGGGACGAGCACAGATACGCAGTATTTT
CDR3: CASSLPGTSTDTQYF

size: -
V: TRBV12-3/TRBV12-4
D: -
J: TRBJ2-2
DNA: TGTGCCAGCAGTTTGGACCCGAACACCGGGGAGCTGTTTTTT
CDR3: CASSLDPNTGELFF

size: -
V: TRBV4-3
D: -
J: TRBJ2-5
DNA: TGCGCCAGCAGCCAAGATCCGAGAGGGGCGTCCTTGGAGACCCAGTACTTC
CDR3: CASSQDPRGASLETQYF

size: -
V: TRBV9
D: TRBD1
J: TRBJ2-1
DNA: TGTGCCAGCAGACCGGGACAGGAGGCAAATGAGCAGTTCTTC
CDR3: CASRPGQEANEQFF

size: -
V: TRBV27
D: TRBD1
J: TRBJ1-5
DNA: TGTGCCAGCAGTTTTGGGACAGGACCAAATCAGCCCCAGCATTTT
CDR3: CASSFGTGPNQPQHF

size: -
V: TRBV7-9
D: TRBD2
J: TRBJ2-7
DNA: TGTGCCAGCAGCTTCGGGACTAGCGAGTCGTTCGAGCAGTACTTC
CDR3: CASSFGTSESFEQYF

size: few
V: TRBV5-1
D: -
J: TRBJ2-7
DNA: TGCGCCAGCAGCGGAGGGGACTCGCGGGCGGACGAGCAGTACTTC
CDR3: CASSGGDSRADEQYF

size: -
V: TRBV7-8
D: TRBD1
J: TRBJ1-1
DNA: TGTGCCAGCAGCGCTTACTCCGGGACAGGGGACACTGAAGCTTTCTTT
CDR3: CASSAYSGTGDTEAFF

size: -
V: TRBV12-3/TRBV12-4
D: TRBD2
J: TRBJ2-3
DNA: TGTGCCAGCAGTTCCGGGACTAGCGGAACCTGGAATGGAGATACGCAGTATTTT
CDR3: CASSSGTSGTWNGDTQYF

size: -
V: TRBV29-1
D: TRBD1
J: TRBJ2-1
DNA: TGCAGCGGACCGGGACAGGGGAGGGATGAGCAGTTCTTC
CDR3: CSGPGQGRDEQFF

size: -
V: TRBV7-6
D: -
J: TRBJ1-2
DNA: TGTGCCAGCAGCTTAGGGGCCAACAGGCTCTATGGCTACACCTTC
CDR3: CASSLGANRLYGYTF

size: few
V: TRBV6-5
D: -
J: TRBJ1-5
DNA: TGTGCCAGCAGTTCAGGGGACGGTCAGCCCCAGCATTTT
CDR3: CASSSGDGQPQHF

size: few
V: TRBV6-6
D: -
J: TRBJ1-3
DNA: TGTGCCAGCAGTTACGCCAACCAGGGCGGAGGAAACACCATATATTTT
CDR3: CASSYANQGGGNTIYF

size: -
V: TRBV29-1
D: -
J: TRBJ2-7
DNA: TGCAGCGTCGTGGCGGAGGCCTACGAGCAGTACTTC
CDR3: CSVVAEAYEQYF

size: -
V: TRBV11-2
D: TRBD2
J: TRBJ2-2
DNA: TGTGCCAGCAGCCTCAAGGGACTAGCGGGTGTTAACACCGGGGAGCTGTTTTTT
CDR3: CASSLKGLAGVNTGELFF

size: -
V: TRBV6-4
D: TRBD2
J: TRBJ2-1
DNA: TGTGCCAGCAGTGAGGGACTAGCGGGAGGGTATGAGCAGTTCTTC
CDR3: CASSEGLAGGYEQFF

size: -
V: TRBV5-1
D: TRBD2
J: TRBJ2-7
DNA: TGCGCCAGCAGCTTTGGGACTAGCGGGGGCTACGAGCAGTACTTC
CDR3: CASSFGTSGGYEQYF

size: few
V: TRBV7-8
D: TRBD2
J: TRBJ2-5
DNA: TGTGCCAGCAGCGATTTTTTGGGACTAGCAACAGGGGAGACCCAGTACTTC
CDR3: CASSDFLGLATGETQYF

size: few
V: TRBV5-1
D: TRBD2
J: TRBJ2-1
DNA: TGCGCCAGCAGCCATCAACCAGCGGGGGACTACAATGAGCAGTTCTTC
CDR3: CASSHQPAGDYNEQFF

size: once
V: TRBV3-1
D: TRBD2
J: TRBJ2-7
DNA: TGTGCCAGCAGCCCGGGACTAGCGGGAGAGGCCGTAGACGAGCAGTACTTC
CDR3: CASSPGLAGEAVDEQYF

size: few
V: TRBV29-1
D: TRBD1
J: TRBJ2-5
DNA: TGCAGCTTATCCGGGACAGGAGGAGAGACCCAGTACTTC
CDR3: CSLSGTGGETQYF